A selection of T cell receptor beta chains follows, all from one sample in a study of cytomegalovirus exposure and HLA in healthy donors. TCRdb's copy holds only in-frame clones and misses some; the assay was immunoSEQ multiplex PCR. Of around 90,000 clones listed, about two thirds are singletons. The specimen sequenced was PBMCs. These receptors came from a woman aged 30 to 39 in good health and CMV-seropositive. The CDR3 runs from the conserved cysteine through the conserved F or W. A D gene is named only where the DNA matches it firmly. Clone size, where shown, is once, few, many, or a class for clones that have expanded.

-	15	TRBJ1-6	TRBV5-1	TRBD1	TGCGCCAGCAGCTTAACAGGGGATGGTAATTCACCCCTCCACTTT	CASSLTGDGNSPLHF
-	14	TRBJ2-3	TRBV18	-	TGTGCCAGCTCACCACCGGGGGGTACAGATACGCAGTATTTT	CASSPPGGTDTQYF
-	15	TRBJ1-2	TRBV7-2	-	TGTGCCAGCAGCTTAGCGGGCCCAGCTAACTATGGCTACACCTTC	CASSLAGPANYGYTF
-	16	TRBJ2-3	TRBV4-2	TRBD2	TGTGCCAGCAGCCAAGCGCTAGCGGGGAACACAGATACGCAGTATTTT	CASSQALAGNTDTQYF
-	17	TRBJ1-2	TRBV4-1	TRBD1	TGCGCCAGCAGCCAGGTTGGGACAGGGGCACTGAACTATGGCTACACCTTC	CASSQVGTGALNYGYTF
-	15	TRBJ2-1	TRBV19	TRBD1	TGTGCCAGTAGCACGGGGGACAGGGTATACAATGAGCAGTTCTTC	CASSTGDRVYNEQFF
-	15	TRBJ2-7	TRBV6-5	TRBD2	TGTGCCAGCAGTTACTGGGAGGGGAGGGCCTACGAGCAGTACTTC	CASSYWEGRAYEQYF
-	12	TRBJ2-3	TRBV7-4	-	TGTGCCAGCACCGGGGGAACAGATACGCAGTATTTT	CASTGGTDTQYF
-	16	TRBJ2-1	TRBV19	TRBD2	TGTGCCAGTAGTCTGCAGTCCGCGGGGGGGTACAATGAGCAGTTCTTC	CASSLQSAGGYNEQFF
-	16	TRBJ1-3	TRBV7-9	-	TGTTCCAGCAGCTTAACTCTCCGCCTATCTGGAAACACCATATATTTT	CSSSLTLRLSGNTIYF
-	14	TRBJ2-1	TRBV27	TRBD1	TGTGCCAGCAGACCGGGACAGGGAGAATCTGAGCAGTTCTTC	CASRPGQGESEQFF
-	17	TRBJ1-5	TRBV7-9	-	TGTGCCAGCAGCTCCCTGGGGGGAGGGGCGGGCAATCAGCCCCAGCATTTT	CASSSLGGGAGNQPQHF
-	12	TRBJ1-2	TRBV18	-	TGTGCCAGCTCACCCGAGGGATATGGCTACACCTTC	CASSPEGYGYTF
-	14	TRBJ1-5	TRBV2	-	TGTGCCAGCAGTGATTTGCCAGGCAATCAGCCCCAGCATTTT	CASSDLPGNQPQHF
-	17	TRBJ2-2	TRBV18	TRBD2	TGTGCCAGCTCACCACCTACTGGCGGGGGTAACACCGGGGAGCTGTTTTTT	CASSPPTGGGNTGELFF
-	15	TRBJ2-2	TRBV6-1	TRBD1	TGTGCCAGCAGTAACGACAGGGGCGGAACCGGGGAGCTGTTTTTT	CASSNDRGGTGELFF
-	18	TRBJ1-2	TRBV4-1	TRBD1	TGCGCCAGCAGCCCCCCTGGGGGCAGGGGGCGCGGAAACTATGGCTACACCTTC	CASSPPGGRGRGNYGYTF
-	15	TRBJ1-2	TRBV5-1	-	TGCGCCAGCAGCTTGGAGCGAACGACCTACTATGGCTACCCCTTC	CASSLERTTYYGYPF
-	15	TRBJ2-7	TRBV7-9	-	TGTTCCAGCAGCTCTTGGACAGACTCCCCCTACGAGCAGTACTTC	CSSSSWTDSPYEQYF
-	11	TRBJ1-1	TRBV5-4	-	TGTGCCAGCAGCTTGGAGAGTGAAGCTTTCTTT	CASSLESEAFF
-	15	TRBJ2-1	TRBV25-1	-	TGTGCCAGCAGAGAGCTGGGCAGGGGCAACAATGAGCAGTTCTTC	CASRELGRGNNEQFF
few	11	TRBJ2-7	TRBV14	-	TGTGCCAGCAGCCAATCTTACGAGCAGTACTTC	CASSQSYEQYF
-	15	TRBJ1-2	TRBV19	TRBD1	TGTGCCAGTAGTACCGGACAGGGGGCGATTCCCCGGTACACCTTC	CASSTGQGAIPRYTF
-	13	TRBJ2-3	TRBV5-8	-	TGTGCCAGCAGTCGGCTCGGGGCAGATACGCAGTATTTT	CASSRLGADTQYF
-	15	TRBJ1-1	TRBV11-2	-	TGTGCCAGCAGCTTAGAGGGCCGGTTGAACACTGAAGCTTTCTTT	CASSLEGRLNTEAFF
-	12	TRBJ1-5	TRBV27	TRBD1	TGTGCCAGCAGGACAGGGGGGCAGCCCCAGCATTTT	CASRTGGQPQHF
-	13	TRBJ1-1	TRBV28	TRBD1	TGTGCCAGCAGAATGACAGGGTCCACTGAAGCTTTCTTT	CASRMTGSTEAFF
-	14	TRBJ1-2	TRBV28	-	TGTGCCAGCAGTTTGTTAATGAGTGGGAGAGGCTACACCTTC	CASSLLMSGRGYTF
-	15	TRBJ2-2	TRBV5-1	-	TGCGCCAGCAGCTTGGTAGGACAGAAGACCGGGGAGCTGTTTTTT	CASSLVGQKTGELFF
-	14	TRBJ1-5	TRBV6-1	TRBD1	TGTGCCAGCAGGACAGGGGATATAAGTCAGCCCCAGCATTTT	CASRTGDISQPQHF
few	14	TRBJ1-6	TRBV27	-	TGTGCCAGCAGTTTTCCCGGGGGAGGGTCACCCCTCCACTTT	CASSFPGGGSPLHF
-	13	TRBJ2-7	TRBV7-7	-	TGTGCCAGCAGCTTAGGGGAGGGGGGGCCCCAAAACTTC	CASSLGEGGPQNF
-	14	TRBJ2-7	TRBV29-1	TRBD2	TGCAGCGTTGAAGACGGGACTAGCTCCTACGAGCAGTACTTC	CSVEDGTSSYEQYF
-	18	TRBJ2-6	TRBV2	TRBD1	TGTGCCAGCAGTCCCCGGGACAGACTTTCCTCTGGGGCCAACGTCCTGACTTTC	CASSPRDRLSSGANVLTF
few	15	TRBJ1-1	TRBV7-9	-	TGTGCCAGCAGCTTAGCGCCCGGGGATAACACTGAAGCTTTCTTT	CASSLAPGDNTEAFF
few	13	TRBJ1-2	TRBV7-8	-	TGTGCCAGCAGCCCCAGGATTAACTATGGCTACACCTTC	CASSPRINYGYTF
-	13	TRBJ1-1	TRBV11-3	TRBD1	TGTGCCAGCAGCTTAGATCAGGGGGCTGAAGCTTTCTTT	CASSLDQGAEAFF
few	15	TRBJ2-3	TRBV5-4	TRBD1	TGTGCCAGCAGCTTGGACAGGGGGTTCACAGATACGCAGTATTTT	CASSLDRGFTDTQYF
-	14	TRBJ1-1	TRBV7-6	TRBD1	TGTGCCAGCAGCCGACAGGGGATCGGGACTGAAGCTTTCTTT	CASSRQGIGTEAFF
-	15	TRBJ1-2	TRBV21-1	-	TGTGCCAGCAGCACCCTGGAGGGAGGGGACTATGGCTACACCTTC	CASSTLEGGDYGYTF
-	15	TRBJ1-4	TRBV18	-	TGTGCCAGCTCACCAATAGCGGGCATTAATGAAAAACTGTTTTTT	CASSPIAGINEKLFF
-	15	TRBJ2-1	TRBV7-9	TRBD2	TGTGCCAGCAGCCCGAAAGGGAGGGACTACAATGAGCAGTTCTTC	CASSPKGRDYNEQFF
-	16	TRBJ2-2	TRBV5-1	-	TGCGCCAGCACCCGGGCTGGAGGGACTGACACCGGGGAGCTGTTTTTT	CASTRAGGTDTGELFF
-	11	TRBJ1-2	TRBV29-1	-	TGCAGCGTTGATTCCCTCGAGTCCTACCCCTTC	CSVDSLESYPF
-	14	TRBJ1-1	TRBV28	-	TGTGCCAGCAGAGGTCGGACAGTGAACACTGAAGCTTTCTTT	CASRGRTVNTEAFF
-	14	TRBJ2-7	TRBV5-8	-	TGTGCCAGCAGAGGACAGCTATTGGGCTACGAGCAGTACTTC	CASRGQLLGYEQYF
-	13	TRBJ1-5	TRBV7-9	-	TGTGCCAGCAGCTTAGGGAGGGGTCAGCCCCAGCATTTT	CASSLGRGQPQHF
once	15	TRBJ1-1	TRBV28	TRBD1	TGTGCCAGCAGCGGGACAGGGAAGGAGGGAACTGAAGCTTTCTTT	CASSGTGKEGTEAFF
-	15	TRBJ2-1	TRBV5-1	TRBD1	TGCGCCAGCAGCTTGGGACAGGGGGCCTACAATGAGCAGTTCTTC	CASSLGQGAYNEQFF
-	11	TRBJ2-1	TRBV5-1	-	TGCGCCAGCAGCTTGGGGGGAGCCCAGTTCTTC	CASSLGGAQFF
-	18	TRBJ1-2	TRBV5-3	TRBD1	TGTGCCAGAAGCTTGGGGAATTTACTACAGGGGAGGTCCTATGGCTACACCTTC	CARSLGNLLQGRSYGYTF
few	13	TRBJ1-2	TRBV6-6	-	TGTGCCAGCAGTTACCAGGGAAACTATGGCTACACCTTC	CASSYQGNYGYTF
few	13	TRBJ1-2	TRBV6-5	-	TGTGCCAGCAGTCCAGAGTACAGCTATGGCTACACCTTC	CASSPEYSYGYTF
-	14	TRBJ2-7	TRBV21-1	-	TGTGCCACGGACAGCACCCCCACCAATTACGAGCAGTACTTC	CATDSTPTNYEQYF
few	14	TRBJ1-1	TRBV6-5	TRBD1	TGTGCCAGCAGTCCCCAGGGGGCAGGGACTGAAGCTTTCTTT	CASSPQGAGTEAFF